This passage covers 27 T cell receptor beta chains from one sample sequenced in a study of Ad26.COV2.S vaccination and SARS-CoV-2 variants (dated by TCRdb to about 2021). What this sample's treatment or condition label stands for: 15 to 20 received Ad26.COV2.S at low or high dose, single or two shots; roughly five received placebo; per-sample allocation not given. Repertoires of vaccine and placebo recipients were sequenced from samples collected on day 63 after the first injection. Library construction relied on the immunoSEQ multiplex PCR assay. As stored in TCRdb, this immuneACCESS dataset retains in-frame rearrangements with V and J assigned. A fraction of the clones does not appear; measured against another copy, unresolved V genes explain less than half of the discrepancy, and the remainder lacks a known reason. The table for this sample lists roughly 420,000 clones; around 89% of them were counted only once. The ten largest clones add up to approximately 4% of the sample.

Sequences were derived from peripheral blood, sampled in a trial of Ad26.COV2.S vaccine versus placebo. Receptors were obtained from a person aged 18-60 years who received the Ad26.COV2.S COVID-19 vaccine or a placebo.

J is TRBJ1-1 and V is TRBV7-9; the match to TRBD1 covers 9 bases. With V trimmed by 7 bases and J by 3 bases, 6 bases remained unmatched. Germline V gives CDR1 SEHNR, CDR2 FQNEAQ (reference sequence). The CDR3 sequence is 14 residues long. CDR3 protein: CASTETGGDTEAFF. The CDR3 nucleotides read TGTGCCAGCACGGAAACAGGGGGCGACACTGAAGCTTTCTTT.

Only a few counts were recorded for this clone. The chain has TRBV5-1 and TRBJ1-4, with 11 bases identical to TRBD1. Looked up from germline, CDR1 is SGHRS and CDR2 is YFSETQ. This CDR3 has 18 residues. J was trimmed by 5 bases and V by 0 bases; bases with no gene match: 9. Here the CDR3 reads CASSLAPLGQGGNEKLFF. In DNA form, the CDR3 reads TGCGCCAGCAGCTTGGCCCCATTGGGACAGGGGGGAAATGAAAAACTGTTTTTT.

The V call is TRBV7-3, the J call TRBJ2-3; no firm D call. Germline lookup yields CDR1 SGHTA and CDR2 FQGTGA. This CDR3 spans 17 amino acids. V lost 0 bases, J lost 2 bases, and 15 bases lay in between. For the CDR3, the DNA is TGTGCCAGCAGCTTAACCCCCTCGACCGGGCCCACAGATACGCAGTATTTT. Its protein product is CASSLTPSTGPTDTQYF.

V usage is TRBV28 and J usage is TRBJ2-3; D is unclear. Germline lookup yields CDR1 MDHEN and CDR2 SYDVKM. The CDR3 is made up of 17 amino acids. V was cut by 7 bases and J by 0 bases, with 20 bases left in between. The CDR3 DNA reads as TGTGCCAGCACCCCTCCTCATCCCGGGTATAGCACAGATACGCAGTATTTT. Protein sequence: CASTPPHPGYSTDTQYF.

The chain carries TRBV6-5 and TRBJ2-5, with D perhaps being TRBD1 or TRBD2 (6 bases each). This CDR3 contains 15 residues. Trimming pared 2 bases from V and 3 bases from J, leaving 13 bases between. Germline CDR1 MNHEY, CDR2 SVGAGI. The CDR3 DNA is TGTGCCAGCAGTTACCGTCGAGGGGGGAAAGAGACCCAGTACTTC. It specifies CASSYRRGGKETQYF.

This rearrangement joins TRBV5-4 to TRBJ1-2, with TRBD1 identical over 8 bases. From germline, CDR1 is SGHNT and CDR2 YYREEE (reference sequence). The J segment lost 4 bases and the V segment lost 5 bases, leaving 7 bases of the junction unmatched. The CDR3 consists of 14 residues. The DNA of the CDR3 is TGTGCCAGCAGAGAACGGACAGGGTCCTATGGCTACACCTTC. Residues: CASRERTGSYGYTF.

The rearrangement uses TRBV7-9 and TRBJ1-1; D call uncertain. Germline V CDR1 and CDR2: SEHNR, FQNEAQ (reference sequence). The CDR3 runs 12 residues. Deletions cut 2 bases from V and 8 bases from J, with 9 bases between. CDR3 in amino acids: CASSLRQLEAFF. Written as DNA, the CDR3 is TGTGCCAGCAGCTTAAGGCAGCTAGAAGCTTTCTTT. Filled out from reference TRBV7-9 and TRBJ1-1, the complete variable domain reads DTGVSQNPRHKITKRGQNVTFRCDPISEHNRLYWYRQTLGQGPEFLTYFQNEAQLEKSRLLSDRFSAERPKGSFSTLEIQRTEQGDSAMYLCASSLRQLEAFFGQGTRLTVV.

The chain employs TRBV5-1 and TRBJ2-3; TRBD2 agrees at 11 bases. V shed 5 bases and J 8 bases; nucleotides not matched to a gene: 10. The CDR3 sequence is 15 residues long. The V gene's germline CDR1 is SGHRS and CDR2 YFSETQ. CDR3 in amino acids: CASSGNSGGAGTQYF. The CDR3 DNA reads as TGCGCCAGCAGTGGGAATAGCGGGGGGGCTGGTACGCAGTATTTT.

This chain joins TRBV6-2 or TRBV6-3 and TRBJ2-7; TRBD1 agrees at 7 bases. The ends lost 0 bases at V and 3 bases at J; junction bases unmatched: 2. This CDR3 comprises 14 residues. From germline, CDR1 is MNHEY and CDR2 SVGEGT. For the CDR3, the DNA is TGTGCCAGCAGTTACTCGACAGGGAACTACGAGCAGTACTTC. Translating gives CASSYSTGNYEQYF.

The chain recombines TRBV25-1 with TRBJ2-2; 8 bases fit TRBD1. V lost 3 bases to trimming and J lost 1 base; unmatched junction nucleotides: 4. Germline V gene lookup returns CDR1 MGHDK and CDR2 SYGVNS. This CDR3 region has 16 residues. Here the CDR3 reads CASSDSGTGNTGELFF. For the CDR3, the DNA is TGTGCCAGCAGTGACTCCGGGACAGGGAACACCGGGGAGCTGTTTTTT.

The chain has TRBV5-8 and TRBJ2-7; D ambiguous. The CDR3 length is 12 residues. Germline CDR1 and CDR2: SGHTS and YDEGEE. V lost 0 bases, J lost 12 bases, and 13 bases lay in between. The CDR3 here is CASSLGPIKSYF. The CDR3 region has the DNA TGTGCCAGCAGCTTGGGCCCCATTAAGTCGTACTTC. Filled out from reference TRBV5-8 and TRBJ2-7, the complete variable domain reads EAGVTQSPTHLIKTRGQQATLRCSPISGHTSVYWYQQALGLGLQFLLWYDEGEERNRGNFPPRFSGRQFPNYSSELNVNALELEDSALYLCASSLGPIKSYFGPGTRLTVT.

This clone was observed a single time. The CDR3 is CAAKPTASSYEQYF. The CDR3 coding sequence is TGCGCCGCAAAACCGACAGCCAGCTCCTACGAGCAGTACTTC. The chain recombines TRBV5-1 with TRBJ2-7, with D perhaps matching TRBD1 (5 bases). Germline V CDR1 and CDR2: SGHRS, YFSETQ. The CDR3 runs to 14 residues. Trimming removed 10 bases from V and 0 bases from J, with 17 bases in between.

V gene TRBV4-3 combines with J gene TRBJ2-7; perhaps D is TRBD1 or TRBD2 (6 bases each). In germline, CDR1 is LGHNA, CDR2 YSLEER. The CDR3 is made up of 19 amino acids. V gave up 5 bases and J gave up 9 bases, with 35 bases separating them. CDR3 residues: CASSLGGYRTNRPFDLQYF. In DNA, the CDR3 is TGCGCCAGCAGCTTAGGGGGGTACAGAACAAACAGACCATTTGATTTGCAGTACTTC.

The chain has TRBV7-6 and TRBJ1-6, with unresolved D. V lost 1 base, J lost 7 bases, and 11 bases lay in between. The CDR3 is 15 amino acids. Germline loops: CDR1 SGHVS, CDR2 FNYEAQ. This CDR3 is CASSLVPGRNSPLHF. The CDR3, as DNA: TGTGCCAGCAGCTTAGTTCCGGGCCGGAATTCACCCCTCCACTTT.

This clone was seen once. The gene calls are TRBV5-4 and TRBJ2-1; 7 bases are shared with TRBD2. J gave up 9 bases and V 4 bases, and 4 bases lay outside the gene matches. The CDR3 length is 12 residues. Germline V gene data show CDR1 as SGHNT and CDR2 as YYREEE (reference sequence). The CDR3 loop is CASSGGGGEQFF. The CDR3 DNA sequence: TGTGCCAGCAGCGGGGGGGGTGGTGAGCAGTTCTTC.

This clone occurred a few times. This sequence joins TRBV28 and TRBJ2-7; TRBD1 might be the D (5 bases). Germline CDR1 reads MDHEN; CDR2 reads SYDVKM. The CDR3 totals 14 residues. Deletions cut 4 bases from V and 0 bases from J, with 10 bases between. This CDR3 reads CASSSNRFSYEQYF. The CDR3, as DNA: TGTGCCAGCAGTTCAAACAGGTTCTCCTACGAGCAGTACTTC.

The rearrangement joins TRBV4-3 to TRBJ1-1; the D is unclear. Germline CDR1 reads LGHNA; CDR2 reads YSLEER. V dropped 1 base and J dropped 4 bases, with 13 bases sitting between them. The CDR3 is made up of 15 amino acids. The CDR3 DNA is TGCGCCAGCAGCCAAGTAGACCGAGGTGGCACTGAAGCTTTCTTT. It translates to CASSQVDRGGTEAFF.

This clone was seen a single time. The V gene is TRBV7-2, the J gene TRBJ1-4, with D maybe TRBD1 (5 bases). The V gene lost 3 bases and the J gene lost 5 bases, with 7 bases spanning the gap. The CDR3 has 13 residues. Germline-derived CDR1 and CDR2 are SGHTA and FQGNSA. CDR3 sequence (DNA): TGTGCCAGCAGCTTGGGGCAGAATGAAAAACTGTTTTTT. This translates into CASSLGQNEKLFF.

The chain recombines TRBV28 with TRBJ1-4; possibly TRBD1 for D (5 bases). The CDR3 totals 14 residues. Germline assignment: CDR1 MDHEN and CDR2 SYDVKM. V was pared by 3 bases and J by 4 bases, with 9 bases between. Here the CDR3 DNA reads TGTGCCAGCAGTTTTACAGGCCGTAATGAAAAACTGTTTTTT. Amino acids: CASSFTGRNEKLFF.

This clone was found a few times. The gene calls are TRBV5-1 and TRBJ2-7; 11 positions match TRBD2. CDR1 is SGHRS, CDR2 YFSETQ, per germline. The CDR3 spans 15 residues. With V trimmed by 1 base and J by 2 bases, 2 bases remained unmatched. CDR3 nucleotides: TGCGCCAGCAGCTTGACTAGCGGGGGTACCTACGAGCAGTACTTC. Residues: CASSLTSGGTYEQYF.

This chain connects TRBV3-1 (or the pseudogene TRBV3-2) to TRBJ2-5; D gene ambiguous. Germline lookup yields CDR1 LGHDT and CDR2 YNNKEL (reference sequence). Deletions cut 3 bases from V and 4 bases from J, with 6 bases between. The CDR3 is 12 amino acids. In DNA, the CDR3 is TGTGCCAGCAGCCACGACGGAGAGACCCAGTACTTC. Translated: CASSHDGETQYF.

This chain uses TRBV10-3 with TRBJ2-7; a possible D gene is TRBD2 (6 bases). V lost 11 bases and J lost 1, with 15 bases in between. CDR3 size: 13 residues. Per germline, CDR1 ENHRY and CDR2 SYGVKD. The CDR3 DNA follows: TGTGCCGGATCCTTTGGAGGGTCCTACGAGCAGTACTTC. This gives the protein CAGSFGGSYEQYF.

The rearrangement links TRBV15 to TRBJ1-1; tentatively, D is TRBD1 (5 bases). Looked up from germline, CDR1 is LNHNV and CDR2 is YYDKDF (reference sequence). Trimming removed 0 bases at V and 3 bases at J, with 17 bases between. The CDR3 spans 17 residues. The CDR3 reads CATSRDTGPRRDTEAFF. CDR3 DNA sequence: TGTGCCACCAGCAGAGATACGGGGCCCAGGCGGGACACTGAAGCTTTCTTT.

The V call is TRBV7-9, the J call TRBJ2-3; perhaps TRBD2 as D (5 bases). The germline V gene has CDR1 SEHNR and CDR2 FQNEAQ (reference sequence). The V and J ends lost 5 bases and 2 bases respectively, with 23 bases between them. The CDR3 contains 18 residues. The CDR3 DNA reads as TGTGCCAGCAGCGCCCCGGGTATCGTAGCGACCTACACAGATACGCAGTATTTT. Translating it yields CASSAPGIVATYTDTQYF.

V and J are TRBV5-4 and TRBJ2-7; TRBD2 is a possible D gene (6 bases). CDR1 is SGHNT and CDR2 is YYREEE in the germline V gene (reference sequence). The V gene lost 2 bases and the J gene lost 0 bases, with 12 bases spanning the gap. The CDR3 contains 15 residues. CDR3 in amino acids: CASSLGGRSSYEQYF. DNA for the CDR3: TGTGCCAGCAGCTTAGGAGGGAGGAGCTCCTACGAGCAGTACTTC.

On this clone itself: One junction end does not reproduce the germline sequence, and a read error may be involved. This chain links TRBV6-5 with TRBJ1-2; no clear D gene. CDR1 and CDR2 from the germline V gene are MNHEY and SVGAGI. The CDR3 consists of 10 residues. The CDR3 DNA sequence: TGTGCCAGCAGGTATGATCGGTTCGCCTTC. It yields the protein CASRYDRFAF.

The V call is TRBV7-5, the J call TRBJ2-3; the table's TRBD1 call for D was not verified on the DNA. TRBV7-5 is assigned pseudogene status. The CDR3 contains 14 residues. The CDR3 reads CARSLSTGTDTQYF. In nucleotides, the CDR3 is TGTGCCAGAAGCTTATCGACAGGCACAGATACGCAGTATTTT.